This T cell receptor beta chain was retrieved from a study of blood T cell repertoires in COVID-19. Study-level information: From T cells, B-cell-depleted T cells, or PBMCs came the material, which was cDNA or gDNA.

Enrolled through a virtual design, the participants were between about 18 and 100 years of age and came from 24 US areas. For recovered donors of Cohort 3, there were two negative PCRs, clearance, or symptom resolution. CDR1 is GTSNPN, CDR2 SVGIG, per germline (reference sequence). With 0 bases clipped from V and 3 bases from J, the junction kept 5 bases outside the gene matches. CDR3 length: 15 amino acids. Original analysis: Estimation of nucleated cell counts relied on the amplification of reference gene primers. Sequencing was performed with immunoSEQ multiplex PCR; in TCRdb, only in-frame clones are kept and a portion is missing. V and J calls and clone size are those listed in that table; D and trimming were worked out from the DNA. The table lists 15,000 to 20,000 clones, approximately 88% of them singletons.

The source material was PBMCs or T cells enriched from blood (not recorded which). This receptor was taken from a woman aged 30 to 39 who had recovered from COVID-19. V and J are TRBV30 and TRBJ2-3; TRBD1 agrees at 8 bases. CDR3 sequence: CAWSVAGGRTDTQYF. CDR3 DNA sequence: TGTGCCTGGAGTGTCGCAGGGGGCAGGACAGATACGCAGTATTTT.